A selection of T cell receptor beta chains follows, all from one sample in a study of CD8 T cells in ankylosing spondylitis. TCRdb processed the 5' RACE reads anew with MiXCR; each CDR3 protein has one entry. The data show 150,000 to 200,000 distinct CDR3 sequences, with around a tenth seen just once and 29% held by the top ten. Sequences were obtained from blood, either unsorted or a sorted T cell fraction (not recorded which). The receptors were gathered from a male donor with ankylosing spondylitis or in good health (not recorded which). The CDR3 runs from the conserved cysteine through the conserved F or W. Size values are once, few and many counts, or a class for expanded clones, and some rows have none.

abundance	v_gene	j_gene	CDR3aa
many	TRBV10-3	TRBJ1-4	CAISESGGEKLFF
few	TRBV6-5	TRBJ1-4	CASSYTLDRGKEKLFF
-	TRBV6-1	TRBJ1-3	CASSGILRGLRNTIYF
many	TRBV12-3/TRBV12-4	TRBJ1-5	CASSRQGGNQPQHF
-	TRBV24-1	TRBJ2-2	CATSDGRGGYTGELFF
-	TRBV27	TRBJ1-1	CASSLYAPRVLNTEAFF
many	TRBV6-2/TRBV6-3	TRBJ1-6	CASSLPGRRGFSPLHF
many	TRBV6-2/TRBV6-3	TRBJ2-3	CAITRGQDADTQYF
many	TRBV4-1	TRBJ2-2	CASSQVATSGVKELFF
few	TRBV15	TRBJ2-7	CATSRDGVVYEQYF
many	TRBV9	TRBJ2-1	CASSEGPYNEQFF
-	TRBV14	TRBJ1-2	CASSQDRDGYTF
few	TRBV20-1	TRBJ1-1	CSASGRGETEAFF
many	TRBV28	TRBJ1-5	CASSPGNQPQHF
few	TRBV5-1	TRBJ2-7	CASRHSGHSSYEQYF
many	TRBV5-1	TRBJ2-2	CASSSTGTNTGELFF
-	TRBV6-4	TRBJ2-1	CASSSLPTQNEQFF
few	TRBV20-1	TRBJ2-5	CSAPIEDIQETQYF
-	TRBV6-2/TRBV6-3	TRBJ2-1	CASIAGTSSYNEQFF
many	TRBV6-6	TRBJ1-1	CASRLPADTEAFF
many	TRBV5-1	TRBJ2-7	CASSLDQGGTSSYEQYF
many	TRBV6-1	TRBJ1-5	CASSELGQGNQPQHF
few	TRBV5-1	TRBJ1-1	CASSLPAGNTEAFF
many	TRBV5-8	TRBJ1-1	CASSLGPSGLAEAFF
many	TRBV7-8	TRBJ1-6	CASSSATGNNSPLHF
-	TRBV28	TRBJ1-3	CASSPSWSGNTIYF
many	TRBV29-1	TRBJ1-2	CSVVGTGQHVYGYTF
-	TRBV5-1	TRBJ2-3	CASSRMTSGGTDTQYF
-	TRBV29-1	TRBJ1-2	CSVGGTGYGYTF
few	TRBV5-1	TRBJ2-7	CASSRGLAGSPAGNEQYF
many	TRBV20-1	TRBJ1-2	CSARVRDGNYGYTF
many	TRBV5-5	TRBJ2-3	CASSLGRGLTDTQYF
many	TRBV25-1	TRBJ2-7	CASSVDLYEQYF
-	TRBV7-7	TRBJ1-2	CVSSLERGASDLYGYTF
few	TRBV5-1	TRBJ2-7	CASSFLQGAPGEQYF
many	TRBV4-3	TRBJ1-2	CASSQDPAGYGYTF
many	TRBV15	TRBJ2-3	CATSTASTDTQYF
many	TRBV10-3	TRBJ1-4	CAISDGSNEKLFF
many	TRBV7-8	TRBJ2-1	CASSLTISARFNEQFF
few	TRBV5-8	TRBJ1-1	CASSLWGEAFF
many	TRBV9	TRBJ2-5	CASSVLSEQETQYF
many	TRBV12-3/TRBV12-4	TRBJ2-2	CASSLGLAVTGELFF
many	TRBV12-3/TRBV12-4	TRBJ2-7	CASSYGQVIYEQYF
many	TRBV12-3/TRBV12-4	TRBJ2-7	CASSPTTGGEQYF
few	TRBV5-4	TRBJ2-1	CASSLDTGGLAEQFF
many	TRBV29-1	TRBJ2-7	CSVEDRQEGYEQYF
many	TRBV20-1	TRBJ2-7	CSARVPGGQGEQYF
many	TRBV20-1	TRBJ2-5	CSAGEAGVRETQYF
few	TRBV11-2	TRBJ2-1	CASSLEAAGGPGNEQFF
once	TRBV5-6	TRBJ2-1	CASSLRQIPYNEQFF
many	TRBV10-3	TRBJ2-1	CASRDTSYNEQFF
many	TRBV6-2/TRBV6-3	TRBJ1-5	CASSYGDPNQPQHF
-	TRBV20-1	TRBJ2-1	CSARGLYNEQFF
-	TRBV12-3/TRBV12-4	TRBJ2-2	CASSLSGSGELFF
few	TRBV5-1	TRBJ1-5	CASSPRGGDQPQHF
few	TRBV12-3/TRBV12-4	TRBJ2-7	CASSYRDISYEQYF
many	TRBV10-2	TRBJ2-1	CASSVVNEQFF
-	TRBV15	TRBJ2-1	CATSRDYLSQEFF
-	TRBV12-3/TRBV12-4	TRBJ2-2	CASSRRTGASNTGELFF
many	TRBV11-2	TRBJ2-7	CASSLGAGGPDEQYF